The TCR beta chain described here comes from a study of T cells after yellow fever vaccination. As for the study in general: Fractions containing few cells were prepared with SMART-Seq v4 Ultra Low Input. General study points: Post-booster repertoires contained most primary-vaccination clones again (around 97% CD4, roughly 90% CD8).

The study made its TCR cDNA through 5'RACE template switching. That step introduced a universal primer site along with UMIs. TCRdb independently ran MiXCR on the 5' RACE reads; one entry per CDR3 protein. The sample records some 350,000 distinct CDR3 sequences, approximately 4% being singletons. Comment on this clonotype: Its antigen is unidentified.

This receptor was identified in a young man who received the YFV17D yellow fever vaccine. This sample comprised PBMCs, obtained 5 days after the yellow fever booster vaccination.

The CDR3 region is CASSPGPYSGNTIYF. The DNA for the CDR3 is TGCGCCAGCAGCCCGGGACCATACTCTGGAAACACCATATATTTT. The genes are TRBV5-1 and TRBJ1-3; TRBD1 is a possible D gene (5 bases). V was clipped by 4 bases and J by 0 bases, with 11 bases between them. The CDR3 totals 15 residues. Germline V gives CDR1 SGHRS, CDR2 YFSETQ. The full variable domain, completed using reference TRBV5-1 and TRBJ1-3, is KAGVTQTPRYLIKTRGQQVTLSCSPISGHRSVSWYQQTPGQGLQFLFEYFSETQRNKGNFPGRFSGRQFSNSRSEMNVSTLELGDSALYLCASSPGPYSGNTIYFGEGSWLTVV.